This section outlines one T cell receptor (beta chain) sequence together with its context. The length of the CDR3 is 16 residues. Germline V gene lookup returns CDR1 SGHRS and CDR2 YFSETQ. Unmatched junction bases numbered 9, after V lost 2 bases and J lost 5 bases. This sample is part of a study of blood T cell repertoires in COVID-19. Study processing details: The assay estimated nucleated cells by amplifying reference gene primers. The protocol was immunoSEQ multiplex PCR, while the TCRdb copy is restricted to in-frame clones and leaves out a portion. D and trimming were read from the DNA, whereas the V and J calls and clone size are those reported in that table. The sample shows under 250,000 clones, about 91% of them seen only once.

Sequencing was done on a sample of peripheral blood. This TCR derives from a man younger than 40 with acute or convalescent COVID-19. This rearrangement joins TRBV5-1 to TRBJ2-3; 9 positions agree with TRBD2. The CDR3 sequence: CASSFLASGKVDTQYF. The CDR3 DNA reads TGCGCCAGCAGCTTCCTGGCTAGCGGGAAGGTAGATACGCAGTATTTT.